These 20 T cell receptor delta chains share one sample of origin, sequenced in a study of Vδ1+ human thymocytes. Sequences come from RNA converted to cDNA by reverse transcription. The CDR3 regions were amplified by multiplex PCR from V-gene primers to a constant-region primer. TCRdb reanalysed the multiplex PCR reads with CATT. This sample yields roughly 50,000 delta-chain clones, of which approximately 16% are seen a single time; 0.5% belongs to the top ten. Study conclusions and caveats: In the thymus, TRG and TRD repertoires looked highly polyclonal with Gaussian CDR3 lengths.

Antigen specificity for these receptors is unknown. Sequences were obtained from Vdelta1+ gamma-delta thymocytes from the thymus. The subset is: FACS-sorted CD3+ TCRalphabeta- TCRVdelta1+ TCRVdelta2- thymocytes. These receptors all come from a boy less than two years old who had congenital heart surgery.

This chain uses TRDV3 with TRDJ1; 7 nucleotides agree with TRDD3. Germline assignment: CDR1 TVYSNPD and CDR2 GDNSRS (reference sequence). The CDR3 runs 16 residues. Unmatched junction bases numbered 22, after V lost 3 bases and J lost 9 bases. CDR3 region: CAFDGFPSLYWGELIF. CDR3 in DNA: TGTGCCTTCGATGGATTCCCGTCACTGTACTGGGGCGAACTCATCTTT.

Note on this clone: The junction and the germline gene differ at one end; a read error may be behind it. The genes are TRDV1 and TRDJ1; 7 bases are shared with TRDD3. Germline V gives CDR1 TSWWSYY, CDR2 QGS. This CDR3 is 18 amino acids long. CDR3 in amino acids: CSLGEPTPAGGYTDKLIF. DNA of the CDR3: TGTTCTCTTGGGGAACCTACCCCGGCGGGGGGATACACCGATAAACTCATCTTT.

This sequence joins TRDV1 and TRDJ1; 9 bases map to TRDD3. There are 17 residues in the CDR3. V was pared by 1 base and J by 4 bases, with 10 bases of the junction left unmatched. Germline assignment: CDR1 TSWWSYY and CDR2 QGS. CDR3 loop: CALGERDSGGLNDKLIF. CDR3 nucleotides: TGTGCTCTTGGGGAACGAGACTCTGGGGGATTGAACGATAAACTCATCTTT.

This clone was detected a few times. The chain links TRDV1 to TRDJ1; TRDD3 matches 8 bases. The CDR3 contains 22 residues. The trim removed 0 bases at V and 0 bases at J, leaving 21 bases unmatched. Germline CDR1 TSWWSYY, CDR2 QGS. This CDR3 reads CALGELGLQVILGVTYTDKLIF. In DNA, the CDR3 is TGTGCTCTTGGGGAACTAGGCCTACAGGTAATACTGGGGGTAACCTACACCGATAAACTCATCTTT.

The J gene is TRDJ1, the V gene TRDV1; 13 bases are shared with TRDD3. Germline CDR1 is TSWWSYY and CDR2 is QGS. The CDR3 spans 21 residues. The V gene end was trimmed by 1 base and the J gene end by 0 bases; junction bases not matched to a gene: 14. CDR3 sequence (DNA): TGTGCTCTTGGGGAACATAAGTTCTTACTGGGGGATACGCCTTACACCGATAAACTCATCTTT. Encoded protein: CALGEHKFLLGDTPYTDKLIF.

The chain joins TRDV1 to TRDJ1; D possibly corresponds to TRDD3 (10 bases). V lost 3 bases and J 2 bases, leaving 28 bases between the germline ends. Germline V lookup: CDR1 TSWWSYY, CDR2 QGS. The CDR3 has 20 residues. The CDR3 DNA reads as TGTGCTCTTGGGGAGCGGCCTTCCTACGTTCTGGGGGATAGAACCGATAAACTCATCTTT. Protein sequence: CALGERPSYVLGDRTDKLIF.

The sample holds a few counts of this clone. V usage is TRDV1 and J usage is TRDJ1, with TRDD3 identical over 10 bases. The CDR3 spans 20 residues. Germline CDR1 TSWWSYY, CDR2 QGS. The junction had 15 bases not matched to a gene; V was cut back by 2 bases and J by 0 bases. CDR3 sequence (DNA): TGTGCTCTTGGGGAAGGGCCCTCCTACTGGGGGATCCGGGACACCGATAAACTCATCTTT. This sequence encodes CALGEGPSYWGIRDTDKLIF.

This clone was counted only a few times. J is TRDJ1 and V is TRDV1; 7 positions agree with TRDD3. Germline loops: CDR1 TSWWSYY, CDR2 QGS. The ends lost 2 bases at V and 1 base at J; junction bases unmatched: 10. This CDR3 has 17 amino acids. The DNA for the CDR3 is TGTGCTCTTGGGGAAGGTCCTAAAGACTGGGGCACCGATAAACTCATCTTT. Its translation: CALGEGPKDWGTDKLIF.

V is TRDV1 and J is TRDJ1; TRDD3 aligns across 7 bases. The CDR3 has 14 amino acids. V was pared by 3 bases and J by 4 bases, with 5 bases of the junction left unmatched. Germline lookup yields CDR1 TSWWSYY and CDR2 QGS. CDR3 protein: CALGEGYWGDKLIF. CDR3 sequence (DNA): TGTGCTCTTGGGGAGGGGTACTGGGGCGATAAACTCATCTTT.

This clone was picked up a small number of times. The chain is built from TRDV1 and TRDJ1; possibly TRDD3 for D (6 bases). CDR1 and CDR2 from the germline V gene are TSWWSYY and QGS. The CDR3 has 21 residues. V was clipped by 0 bases and J by 0 bases, with 26 bases between them. The CDR3, as DNA: TGTGCTCTTGGGGAACTAGTTGGGGCTTTCGGATACCCCGCGTACACCGATAAACTCATCTTT. It is translated as CALGELVGAFGYPAYTDKLIF.

This clone was detected a few times. The J gene is TRDJ1, the V gene TRDV1; D is possibly TRDD2 (7 bases). The CDR3 has 19 residues. CDR1 is TSWWSYY, CDR2 QGS, per germline. Deletions cut 9 bases from V and 2 bases from J, with 31 bases between. The CDR3 DNA follows: TGTGCTCTGGCCCCTTTTCCTACGCTGGGGATGCAAAGGACCGATAAACTCATCTTT. Protein: CALAPFPTLGMQRTDKLIF.

The chain combines TRDV1 with TRDJ1; 11 positions match TRDD3. The J segment lost 7 bases and the V segment lost 0 bases, leaving 7 bases of the junction unmatched. From germline, CDR1 is TSWWSYY and CDR2 QGS. The CDR3 contains 16 residues. The CDR3 DNA reads as TGTGCTCTTGGGGAACTAATTGGACTGGGGGATAGTAAACTCATCTTT. Protein product: CALGELIGLGDSKLIF.

The chain is built from TRDV1 and TRDJ1; 9 bases are shared with TRDD3. Germline lookup yields CDR1 TSWWSYY and CDR2 QGS. The V segment lost 3 bases and the J segment 0 bases; nucleotides outside the gene matches: 14. The CDR3 sequence is 19 residues long. In DNA form, the CDR3 reads TGTGCTCTTGGGGATCGGGGCTGGGGGATTTCCCAGTACACCGATAAACTCATCTTT. Its protein is CALGDRGWGISQYTDKLIF.

The chain is built from TRDV2 and TRDJ3; D gene ambiguous. CDR1 and CDR2 (germline): GEAIGNYY, EKD. Trimming removed 0 bases from V and 0 bases from J, with 5 bases in between. The CDR3 runs to 16 residues. CDR3 region: CACDTVDSWDTRQMFF. DNA for the CDR3: TGTGCCTGTGACACCGTCGACTCCTGGGACACCCGACAGATGTTTTTC.

The chain recombines TRDV1 with TRDJ1; no firm D call. This CDR3 has 20 residues. Looked up from germline, CDR1 is TSWWSYY and CDR2 is QGS. V dropped 3 bases and J dropped 0 bases, with 26 bases sitting between them. The CDR3 loop reads CALGEMGRGRSPPYTDKLIF. In DNA, the CDR3 is TGTGCTCTTGGGGAGATGGGAAGAGGACGCTCCCCCCCGTACACCGATAAACTCATCTTT.

This clone was recorded only once. The gene calls are TRDV1 and TRDJ1; possible D gene TRDD2, 5 bases. This CDR3 is 16 amino acids long. With 3 bases removed from V and 0 bases from J, the gap between germline ends came to 14 bases. Germline V gene lookup returns CDR1 TSWWSYY and CDR2 QGS. CDR3 in DNA: TGTGCTCTTGGGGACTCTTCCCACGAGAACACCGATAAACTCATCTTT. This translates into CALGDSSHENTDKLIF.

V usage is TRDV1 and J usage is TRDJ1, with D tentatively TRDD3 (5 bases). Germline V gene lookup returns CDR1 TSWWSYY and CDR2 QGS. Trimming cost V 1 base and J 0 bases, with 15 bases left between them. The CDR3 covers 17 residues. The CDR3 region is CALGERGGPVYTDKLIF. The DNA for the CDR3 is TGTGCTCTTGGGGAACGGGGGGGGCCGGTTTACACCGATAAACTCATCTTT.

This chain joins TRDV1 and TRDJ1; perhaps TRDD3 as D (6 bases). Trimming shortened V by 3 bases and J by 0 bases, and 17 bases separated the two germline ends. Germline V gene data show CDR1 as TSWWSYY and CDR2 as QGS. This CDR3 is 17 amino acids long. The chain's CDR3 is CALGDSAWGQYTDKLIF. DNA of the CDR3: TGTGCTCTTGGGGACTCTGCCTGGGGACAATACACCGATAAACTCATCTTT.

The chain couples TRDV1 to TRDJ1; maybe TRDD3 (5 bases). V was clipped by 1 base and J by 0 bases, with 27 bases between them. This CDR3 region has 21 residues. Per germline, CDR1 TSWWSYY and CDR2 QGS. The CDR3 is CALGEPQWTDTSGPYTDKLIF. In DNA, the CDR3 is TGTGCTCTTGGGGAACCACAGTGGACCGATACCTCAGGTCCGTACACCGATAAACTCATCTTT.

A single count supports this clone. One base away lies a much larger clone, so this may be a sequencing read error. This sequence joins TRDV2 and TRDJ1; D gene unclear. V was shortened by 1 base and J by 7 bases, with 3 bases between the two germline ends. Germline V gives CDR1 GEAIGNYY, CDR2 EKD. The CDR3 is 10 amino acids. The CDR3: CACDTAKLIF. The CDR3, as DNA: TGTGCCTGTGACACGGCTAAACTCATCTTT.